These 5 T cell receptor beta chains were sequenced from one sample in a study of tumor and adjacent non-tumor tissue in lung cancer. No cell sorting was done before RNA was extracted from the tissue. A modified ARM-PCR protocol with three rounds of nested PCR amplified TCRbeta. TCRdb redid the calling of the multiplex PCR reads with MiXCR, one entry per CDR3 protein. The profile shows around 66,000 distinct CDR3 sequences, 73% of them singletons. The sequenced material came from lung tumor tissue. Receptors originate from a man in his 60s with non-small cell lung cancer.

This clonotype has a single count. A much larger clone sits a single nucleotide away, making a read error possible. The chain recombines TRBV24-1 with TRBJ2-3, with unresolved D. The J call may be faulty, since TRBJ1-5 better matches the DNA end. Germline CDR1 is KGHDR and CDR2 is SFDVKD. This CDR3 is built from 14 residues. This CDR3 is CATSDLPRTNTQHF. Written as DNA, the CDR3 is TGTGCCACCAGTGATTTGCCCAGAACTAATACGCAGCATTTT.

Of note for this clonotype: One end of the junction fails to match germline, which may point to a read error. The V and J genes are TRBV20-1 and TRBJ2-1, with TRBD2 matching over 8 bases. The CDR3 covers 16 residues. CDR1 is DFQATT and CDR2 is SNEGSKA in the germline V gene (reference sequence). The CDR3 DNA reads TGCAGCGCTAGACCCCTGCGGGAGGTTACCTACAATGATCAGTTCTTC. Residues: CSARPLREVTYNDQFF.

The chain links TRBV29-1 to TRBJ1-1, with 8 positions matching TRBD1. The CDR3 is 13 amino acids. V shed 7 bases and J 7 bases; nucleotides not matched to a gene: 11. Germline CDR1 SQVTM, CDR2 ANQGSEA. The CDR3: CSASAGGDIEAFF. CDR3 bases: TGCAGCGCATCGGCAGGGGGCGACATTGAAGCTTTCTTT.

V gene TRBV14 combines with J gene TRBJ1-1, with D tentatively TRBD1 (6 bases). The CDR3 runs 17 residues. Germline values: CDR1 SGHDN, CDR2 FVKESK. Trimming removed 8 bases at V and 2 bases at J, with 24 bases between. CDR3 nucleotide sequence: TGTGCCAGCTGCCGAAAACTCCCAGGGGTTAGTAACACTGAAGCTTTCTTT. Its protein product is CASCRKLPGVSNTEAFF.

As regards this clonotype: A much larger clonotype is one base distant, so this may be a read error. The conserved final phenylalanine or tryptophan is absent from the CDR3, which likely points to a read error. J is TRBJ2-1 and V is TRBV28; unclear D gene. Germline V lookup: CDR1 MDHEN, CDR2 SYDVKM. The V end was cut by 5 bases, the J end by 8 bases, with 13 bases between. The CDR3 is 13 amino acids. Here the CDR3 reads CASSIPNGHEQFY. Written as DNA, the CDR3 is TGTGCCAGCAGTATACCTAACGGCCATGAGCAGTTCTAC.